What follows are 24 T cell receptor beta chains derived from one specimen sequenced in a study of cytomegalovirus exposure and HLA in healthy donors. PCR used 60 Vbeta primers and 13 Jbeta primers. The repertoire was sequenced with immunoSEQ multiplex PCR; TCRdb's copy has only in-frame clones and lacks some. This sample has 80,000 or so clones, with over 70% found just once. The material sequenced was PBMCs. These receptors all stem from a woman aged 40 to 50 in good health and CMV-seronegative.

J is TRBJ1-1 and V is TRBV5-4, with D unresolved. The V and J ends lost 0 bases and 2 bases respectively, with 11 bases between them. Germline V CDR1 and CDR2: SGHNT, YYREEE (reference sequence). The CDR3 runs to 15 residues. The CDR3 sequence: CASSLGRTINTEAFF. Written as DNA, the CDR3 is TGTGCCAGCAGCTTGGGGCGGACTATCAACACTGAAGCTTTCTTT.

This clone appeared a single time. The DNA of the CDR3 is TGTGCCAGCAGGGGACTAGCGGATTCCTACGAGCAGTACTTC. This sequence encodes CASRGLADSYEQYF. The chain joins TRBV27 to TRBJ2-7, with 11 bases fitting TRBD2. V lost 6 bases to trimming and J lost 1 base; unmatched junction nucleotides: 2. From germline, CDR1 is MNHEY and CDR2 SMNVEV (reference sequence). The CDR3 spans 14 residues.

The chain uses TRBV4-3 and TRBJ2-3; 9 bases line up with TRBD2. There are 16 residues in the CDR3. V shed 0 bases, J shed 4 bases, and the junction held 5 bases outside the gene matches. CDR1 is LGHNA, CDR2 YSLEER, per germline. The CDR3 sequence: CASSQEVAGVADTQYF. CDR3 in DNA: TGCGCCAGCAGCCAAGAAGTAGCGGGAGTGGCAGATACGCAGTATTTT.

J is TRBJ1-1 and V is TRBV7-2; tentatively, D is TRBD1 (5 bases). Germline V gene data show CDR1 as SGHTA and CDR2 as FQGNSA. This CDR3 region has 14 residues. The V gene lost 1 base and the J gene lost 2 bases, with 8 bases spanning the gap. The CDR3 protein is CASSLGRANTEAFF. CDR3 nucleotides: TGTGCCAGCAGCTTAGGCAGGGCCAACACTGAAGCTTTCTTT.

The chain uses TRBV15 and TRBJ1-5; TRBD1 aligns across 10 bases. CDR1 and CDR2 from the germline V gene are LNHNV and YYDKDF (reference sequence). V trimming: 5 bases; J trimming: 7 bases; junction bases outside the gene matches: 8. The CDR3 extends over 15 amino acids. As DNA, the CDR3 is TGTGCCACCAGCCCAGACAGGGGGCAGTGGCAGCCCCAGCATTTT. This translates into CATSPDRGQWQPQHF.

The chain recombines TRBV18 with TRBJ1-3; TRBD1 matches at 7 bases. Per germline, CDR1 KGHSH and CDR2 LQKENI. V was clipped by 0 bases and J by 2 bases; unmatched bases: 1. This CDR3 comprises 15 residues. CDR3 bases: TGTGCCAGCTCACCACCGACAGGGCCTGGAAACACCATATATTTT. It is translated as CASSPPTGPGNTIYF.

The chain is built from TRBV28 and TRBJ2-2, with D perhaps TRBD1 (5 bases). The CDR3 runs 15 residues. The germline CDR1 and CDR2 sequences are MDHEN and SYDVKM. The V end lost 1 base, the J end lost 0 bases, and 6 bases lay between the germline ends. CDR3 DNA: TGTGCCAGCAGTTTATCCAGGGCGAACACCGGGGAGCTGTTTTTT. Amino acids: CASSLSRANTGELFF.

Notes on this clone: One junction end does not reproduce the germline sequence, and a read error may be involved. V gene TRBV2 combines with J gene TRBJ1-4, with 7 bases lining up with TRBD1. From germline, CDR1 is SNHLY and CDR2 FYNNEI. This CDR3 has 13 residues. The CDR3 DNA reads as TGTGCCAGCAGGAGGGGGCGAGTTGAAGAACTGTTTTTT. Encoded protein: CASRRGRVEELFF.

This sequence joins TRBV28 and TRBJ2-7; the match to TRBD2 covers 7 bases. The CDR3 runs 14 residues. Germline V gene data show CDR1 as MDHEN and CDR2 as SYDVKM. Germline trimming cut 8 bases from V and 5 bases from J; bases unmatched to any gene: 12. CDR3 region: CASGGDRMANEQYF. CDR3 nucleotides: TGTGCCAGCGGGGGGGATAGGATGGCGAACGAGCAGTACTTC. The variable domain in full, with the rest retrieved from reference TRBV28 and TRBJ2-7, is DVKVTQSSRYLVKRTGEKVFLECVQDMDHENMFWYRQDPGLGLRLIYFSYDVKMKEKGDIPEGYSVSREKKERFSLILESASTNQTSMYLCASGGDRMANEQYFGPGTRLTVT.

This clone has a handful of counts. The chain combines TRBV27 with TRBJ1-1, with 8 bases fitting TRBD1. V lost 3 bases and J lost 6; bases outside the gene matches: 9. Looked up from germline, CDR1 is MNHEY and CDR2 is SMNVEV (reference sequence). The CDR3 has 15 amino acids. Here the CDR3 reads CASSFQRQGRAEAFF. The CDR3 DNA sequence: TGTGCCAGCAGTTTCCAAAGACAGGGGCGGGCTGAAGCTTTCTTT.

This clone was observed a handful of times. The chain joins TRBV11-3 to TRBJ2-5, with D perhaps matching TRBD1 (5 bases). Germline CDR1 is SGHNT and CDR2 is YENEEA. V lost 0 bases and J lost 3, with 11 bases in between. The CDR3 is 15 amino acids. The CDR3 spells CASSLDSTGEETQYF. As DNA, the CDR3 is TGTGCCAGCAGCTTAGATTCCACAGGTGAAGAGACCCAGTACTTC.

V usage is TRBV30 and J usage is TRBJ1-1, with 7 bases that match TRBD1. The ends lost 4 bases at V and 3 bases at J; junction bases unmatched: 11. Germline-derived CDR1 and CDR2 are GTSNPN and SVGIG (reference sequence). This CDR3 comprises 15 residues. The CDR3 here is CAWKPKDRFHTEAFF. In nucleotides, the CDR3 is TGTGCCTGGAAACCAAAGGACAGGTTCCACACTGAAGCTTTCTTT.

V is TRBV6-4 and J is TRBJ2-7; TRBD1 matches 10 bases. The germline V gene encodes CDR1 MRHNA and CDR2 SNTAGT. The CDR3 contains 20 residues. After removal of 10 bases from V and 2 bases from J, the junction contained 26 bases not matched to a gene. The CDR3 DNA sequence: TGTGCCACCGAGAAACGAACCGGGACAGGGGATCACGTCAGCCCCTACGAGCAGTACTTC. This sequence encodes CATEKRTGTGDHVSPYEQYF.

This CDR3 is CAISESWASGTQGEETQYF. In DNA form, the CDR3 reads TGTGCCATCAGTGAGTCGTGGGCTAGCGGAACACAGGGCGAAGAGACCCAGTACTTC. This chain links TRBV10-3 with TRBJ2-5; D is perhaps TRBD2 (7 bases). Trimming stripped 0 bases from V and 3 bases from J, with 23 bases between. Germline CDR1 ENHRY, CDR2 SYGVKD. CDR3 length: 19 residues.

The gene calls are TRBV9 and TRBJ2-3; no firm D call. V was pared by 4 bases and J by 1 base, with 4 bases between. Germline CDR1 is SGDLS and CDR2 is YYNGEE. This CDR3 is built from 12 residues. CDR3 residues: CASSLRTDTQYF. The CDR3 DNA reads TGTGCCAGCAGCCTCCGCACAGATACGCAGTATTTT.

This chain connects TRBV21-1 to TRBJ1-1. TRBV21-1 corresponds to a pseudogene. The CDR3 runs 17 residues. The chain's CDR3 is CASSKALGSGCDTEAFF. DNA of the CDR3: TGTGCCAGCAGCAAAGCGCTAGGTTCGGGTTGCGACACTGAAGCTTTCTTT.

The chain is built from TRBV9 and TRBJ1-4; 7 bases are a match to TRBD1. Germline values: CDR1 SGDLS, CDR2 YYNGEE. V shed 4 bases and J 5 bases; nucleotides not matched to a gene: 8. This CDR3 contains 15 residues. The CDR3 is CASSPTEGANEKLFF. For the CDR3, the DNA is TGTGCCAGCAGCCCCACTGAGGGGGCGAATGAAAAACTGTTTTTT.

The rearrangement joins TRBV7-2 to TRBJ2-5; 9 bases are a match to TRBD1. Germline V gives CDR1 SGHTA, CDR2 FQGNSA. This CDR3 region has 14 residues. V gave up 5 bases and J gave up 6 bases; unmatched junction bases: 7. The CDR3 DNA reads TGTGCCAGCAGCACAGGGACAGGGAGGCAGACCCAGTACTTC. It specifies CASSTGTGRQTQYF.

J is TRBJ2-3 and V is TRBV2, with D possibly being TRBD2 (7 bases). The V gene's germline CDR1 is SNHLY and CDR2 FYNNEI. Trimming cost V 11 bases and J 5 bases, with 20 bases left between them. The CDR3 length is 14 residues. The CDR3 DNA follows: TGTGCCTGGGGATGGCGGGGGCCGGGAGATACGCAGTATTTT. This codes for CAWGWRGPGDTQYF.

V usage is TRBV4-1 and J usage is TRBJ1-2; TRBD1 aligns across 9 bases. The CDR3 contains 16 residues. Germline V CDR1 and CDR2: MGHRA, YSYEKL. The junction had 9 bases not matched to a gene; V was cut back by 2 bases and J by 5 bases. CDR3 bases: TGCGCCAGCAGCCAATCCGGGACAGGGCCGGGATATGGCTACACCTTC. Amino acid sequence: CASSQSGTGPGYGYTF.

The rearrangement joins TRBV5-1 to TRBJ1-5, with a weak D call TRBD1 (5 bases). Trimming left V 1 base short and J 2 bases short, with 10 bases between. Germline CDR1 and CDR2: SGHRS and YFSETQ. The CDR3 is made up of 15 amino acids. CDR3: CASSLTGLGNQPQHF. DNA of the CDR3: TGCGCCAGCAGCTTGACAGGCTTGGGCAATCAGCCCCAGCATTTT.

The rearrangement joins TRBV30 to TRBJ1-1, with TRBD1 as a possible D gene (5 bases). The ends were cut back, 2 bases at V and 5 bases at J, with 21 bases in the middle. Germline CDR1 reads GTSNPN; CDR2 reads SVGIG (reference sequence). This CDR3 region has 16 residues. CDR3 region: CAWSPREIRGSTEAFF. The CDR3 DNA sequence: TGTGCCTGGAGTCCCCGAGAAATTAGGGGTTCAACTGAAGCTTTCTTT. The whole variable domain, remainder taken from reference TRBV30 and TRBJ1-1, is SQTIHQWPATLVQPVGSPLSLECTVEGTSNPNLYWYRQAAGRGLQLLFYSVGIGQISSEVPQNLSASRPQDRQFILSSKKLLLSDSGFYLCAWSPREIRGSTEAFFGQGTRLTVV.

The gene calls are TRBV5-1 and TRBJ2-5; TRBD2 matches 8 bases. Trimming removed 4 bases from V and 2 bases from J; junction bases left unmatched: 13. Germline CDR1 is SGHRS and CDR2 is YFSETQ. The CDR3 sequence is 17 residues long. DNA for the CDR3: TGCGCCAGCAGCCCGTACGGGGGGGCGCGACTACAAGAGACCCAGTACTTC. It translates to CASSPYGGARLQETQYF.

The chain is built from TRBV11-2 and TRBJ2-1, with 7 bases aligning to TRBD2. The CDR3 sequence is 17 residues long. CDR1 is SGHAT and CDR2 is FQNNGV in the germline V gene. The V segment lost 4 bases and the J segment 6 bases; nucleotides outside the gene matches: 15. CDR3 residues: CASSYALGLADINEQFF. The CDR3 coding sequence is TGTGCCAGCAGCTACGCGCTGGGGCTAGCGGACATCAATGAGCAGTTCTTC.